One sample yielded the 6 T cell receptor beta chains listed below, sequenced in a study of blood T cell repertoires in COVID-19. Data came from immunoSEQ multiplex PCR; TCRdb stores just in-frame clones and leaves some out. This sample has about 210,000 clones, with roughly four fifths found just once. Sequencing was done on a sample of peripheral blood. Every receptor here comes from a woman in her thirties or forties with active or convalescent COVID-19.

The chain couples TRBV5-6 to TRBJ1-2, with TRBD1 matching 8 bases. This CDR3 is built from 15 residues. With V trimmed by 4 bases and J by 6 bases, 11 bases remained unmatched. Germline CDR1 SGHDT, CDR2 YYEEEE. The CDR3 coding sequence is TGTGCCAGCAGCGCCATGAGGACAGGGAGGGATGGCTACACCTTC. This gives the protein CASSAMRTGRDGYTF.

The CDR3 sequence: CATSRPSGGAETQYF. CDR3 DNA sequence: TGTGCCACCAGCAGACCTAGCGGGGGGGCTGAGACCCAGTACTTC. The V call is TRBV15, the J call TRBJ2-5; 12 bases fit TRBD2. CDR3 length: 15 residues. V trimming: 2 bases; J trimming: 5 bases; junction bases outside the gene matches: 3. Germline CDR1 is LNHNV and CDR2 is YYDKDF (reference sequence).

The chain has TRBV5-4 and TRBJ2-7, with D maybe TRBD2 (8 bases). CDR1 and CDR2 from the germline V gene are SGHNT and YYREEE (reference sequence). Trimming removed 4 bases from V and 0 bases from J, with 20 bases in between. The CDR3 runs 17 residues. CDR3 amino acids: CASSPGGAGDSSYEQYF. In nucleotides, the CDR3 is TGTGCCAGCAGCCCAGGGGGAGCGGGAGACTCCTCCTACGAGCAGTACTTC.

This clone has just a few counts. The chain links TRBV6-6 to TRBJ2-2; 7 nucleotides match TRBD1. CDR3 length: 15 residues. J gave up 4 bases and V 5 bases, and 7 bases lay outside the gene matches. The V gene's germline CDR1 is MNHNY and CDR2 SVGAGI (reference sequence). In DNA form, the CDR3 reads TGTGCCAGCAGTGCAGGGGGTCTTCTCACCGGGGAGCTGTTTTTT. It specifies CASSAGGLLTGELFF.

A single count supports this clone. The CDR3 here is CASRGRNQPQHF. The CDR3 coding sequence is TGTGCCAGCAGGGGCCGCAATCAGCCCCAGCATTTT. The V and J genes are TRBV6-5 and TRBJ1-5, with unresolved D. V was trimmed by 6 bases and J by 2 bases, leaving 5 bases between them. CDR3 size: 12 residues. Germline CDR1 MNHEY, CDR2 SVGAGI.

This clone was seen only a few times. This sample includes further DNA sequences coding for the same CDR3. This chain uses TRBV27 with TRBJ2-7, with 8 bases aligning to TRBD1. There are 15 residues in the CDR3. Germline-derived CDR1 and CDR2 are MNHEY and SMNVEV (reference sequence). The junction had 7 bases not matched to a gene; V was cut back by 3 bases and J by 3 bases. The CDR3 nucleotides are TGTGCCAGCAGTTTGTTAGGACAGGGACTCTACGAGCAGTACTTC. This translates into CASSLLGQGLYEQYF.